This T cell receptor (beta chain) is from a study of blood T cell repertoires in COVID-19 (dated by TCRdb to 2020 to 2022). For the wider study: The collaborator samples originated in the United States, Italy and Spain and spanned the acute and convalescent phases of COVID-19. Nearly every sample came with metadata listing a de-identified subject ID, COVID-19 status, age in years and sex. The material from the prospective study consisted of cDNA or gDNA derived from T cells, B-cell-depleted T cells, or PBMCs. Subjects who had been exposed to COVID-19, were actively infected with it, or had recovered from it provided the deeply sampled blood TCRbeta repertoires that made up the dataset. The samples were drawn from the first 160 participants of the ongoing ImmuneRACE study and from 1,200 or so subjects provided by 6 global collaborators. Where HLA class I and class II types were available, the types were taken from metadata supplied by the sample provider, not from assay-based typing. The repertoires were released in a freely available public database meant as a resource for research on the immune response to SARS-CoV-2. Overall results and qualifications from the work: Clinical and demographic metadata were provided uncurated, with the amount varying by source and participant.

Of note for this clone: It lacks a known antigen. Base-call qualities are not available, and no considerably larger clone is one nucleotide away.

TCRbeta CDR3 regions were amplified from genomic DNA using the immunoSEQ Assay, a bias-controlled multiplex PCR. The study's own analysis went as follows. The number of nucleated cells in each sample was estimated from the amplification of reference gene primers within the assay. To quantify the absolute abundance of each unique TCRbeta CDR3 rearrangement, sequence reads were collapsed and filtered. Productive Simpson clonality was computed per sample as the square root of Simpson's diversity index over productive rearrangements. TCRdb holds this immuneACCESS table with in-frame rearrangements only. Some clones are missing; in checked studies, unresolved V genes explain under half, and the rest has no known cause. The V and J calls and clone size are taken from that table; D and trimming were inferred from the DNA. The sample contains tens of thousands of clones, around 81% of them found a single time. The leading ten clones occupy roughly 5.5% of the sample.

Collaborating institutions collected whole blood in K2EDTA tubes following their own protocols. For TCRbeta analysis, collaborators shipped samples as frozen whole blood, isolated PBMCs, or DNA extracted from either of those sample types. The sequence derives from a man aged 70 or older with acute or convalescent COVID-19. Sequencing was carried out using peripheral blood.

The DNA reads TGCGCCAGCAGCGAGGGACAGGGTGGCTACACCTTC. It translates to CASSEGQGGYTF. The chain was built from TRBV5-1 and TRBJ1-2, with 9 bases in between that match TRBD1. Per the germline V gene, SGHRS is the CDR1 and YFSETQ is the CDR2. After removal of 4 bases from V and 7 bases from J, the junction retains 2 bases not matched to a gene. The CDR3 covers 12 residues, taking in both the cysteine and the phenylalanine. Only the CDR3 DNA stays, 36 bases, in frame from base 1.